This TCR beta chain came from a study of blood T cell repertoires in COVID-19. V shed 3 bases and J shed 9 bases, with 10 bases lying between them. CDR3 length: 12 residues. Assay: immunoSEQ multiplex PCR; the TCRdb copy retains only in-frame clones and omits some. The sample has approximately 150,000 clones; 75% to 90% are singletons. Sequenced input: PBMCs or T cells enriched from blood (not recorded which). This sequence joins TRBV12-3 or TRBV12-4 and TRBJ2-3, with D uncertain. The TCR was taken from a man aged 65 to 79 who had been exposed to COVID-19. The CDR3 sequence: CASSFVPGTQYF. CDR3 bases: TGTGCCAGCAGTTTTGTGCCCGGGACGCAGTATTTT.